A single sample gave rise to the 5 T cell receptor beta chains below, sequenced in a study of shared clonotypes between healthy human individuals. Profiled with immunoSEQ multiplex PCR; TCRdb holds only in-frame clones, not every one. The sample comprises millions of clones, approximately 94% of which are singletons, and 0.85% to 1.3% rests with the top ten. As defined, naive CD8 cells were CD45RO-negative and positively selected for CCR7, with terminally differentiated effector memory CD45RA+ cells excluded. Material for sequencing was naive CD8+ T cells sorted from blood. These receptors came from a man younger than 35 in good health.

The chain has TRBV19 and TRBJ2-7; a possible D gene is TRBD2 (6 bases). V shed 3 bases and J shed 6 bases, with 12 bases lying between them. This CDR3 contains 13 residues. Germline V gene data show CDR1 as LNHDA and CDR2 as SQIVND (reference sequence). CDR3 amino acids: CASSIAGYAEQYF. The DNA for the CDR3 is TGTGCCAGTAGTATCGCGGGGTATGCCGAGCAGTACTTC.

The rearrangement links TRBV14 to TRBJ1-2; D not resolved. CDR1 is SGHDN and CDR2 is FVKESK in the germline V gene. The CDR3 runs to 13 residues. Trimming took 8 bases from V and 0 from J, leaving 10 bases between them. The CDR3 nucleotides are TGTGCCAGCCGGAACCCCGCTAACTATGGCTACACCTTC. This gives the protein CASRNPANYGYTF.

This chain uses TRBV9 with TRBJ2-5, with unresolved D. The CDR3 is made up of 14 amino acids. The V gene's germline CDR1 is SGDLS and CDR2 YYNGEE. V lost 3 bases to trimming and J lost 1 base, with 10 bases between them. The CDR3 DNA reads as TGTGCCAGCAGCGGGACCGGGTCCCAAGAGACCCAGTACTTC. This sequence encodes CASSGTGSQETQYF.

The chain joins TRBV29-1 to TRBJ2-5; D is undetermined. Germline V lookup: CDR1 SQVTM, CDR2 ANQGSEA. This CDR3 spans 14 amino acids. Trimming cost V 5 bases and J 1 base, with 14 bases left between them. The CDR3 DNA sequence: TGCAGCGTTCCGCAAGGACCTGTCCAAGAGACCCAGTACTTC. The encoded protein is CSVPQGPVQETQYF.

This clone was seen a few times. This chain connects TRBV2 to TRBJ1-6; no clear D gene. The CDR3 runs to 12 residues. V was shortened by 6 bases and J by 9 bases, with 9 bases between the two germline ends. Germline-derived CDR1 and CDR2 are SNHLY and FYNNEI. CDR3 DNA: TGTGCCAGCAGCCAAGGAGGTTCACCCCTCCACTTT. It translates to CASSQGGSPLHF. The full variable domain, completed using reference TRBV2 and TRBJ1-6, is EPEVTQTPSHQVTQMGQEVILRCVPISNHLYFYWYRQILGQKVEFLVSFYNNEISEKSEIFDDQFSVERPDGSNFTLKIRSTKLEDSAMYFCASSQGGSPLHFGNGTRLTVT.